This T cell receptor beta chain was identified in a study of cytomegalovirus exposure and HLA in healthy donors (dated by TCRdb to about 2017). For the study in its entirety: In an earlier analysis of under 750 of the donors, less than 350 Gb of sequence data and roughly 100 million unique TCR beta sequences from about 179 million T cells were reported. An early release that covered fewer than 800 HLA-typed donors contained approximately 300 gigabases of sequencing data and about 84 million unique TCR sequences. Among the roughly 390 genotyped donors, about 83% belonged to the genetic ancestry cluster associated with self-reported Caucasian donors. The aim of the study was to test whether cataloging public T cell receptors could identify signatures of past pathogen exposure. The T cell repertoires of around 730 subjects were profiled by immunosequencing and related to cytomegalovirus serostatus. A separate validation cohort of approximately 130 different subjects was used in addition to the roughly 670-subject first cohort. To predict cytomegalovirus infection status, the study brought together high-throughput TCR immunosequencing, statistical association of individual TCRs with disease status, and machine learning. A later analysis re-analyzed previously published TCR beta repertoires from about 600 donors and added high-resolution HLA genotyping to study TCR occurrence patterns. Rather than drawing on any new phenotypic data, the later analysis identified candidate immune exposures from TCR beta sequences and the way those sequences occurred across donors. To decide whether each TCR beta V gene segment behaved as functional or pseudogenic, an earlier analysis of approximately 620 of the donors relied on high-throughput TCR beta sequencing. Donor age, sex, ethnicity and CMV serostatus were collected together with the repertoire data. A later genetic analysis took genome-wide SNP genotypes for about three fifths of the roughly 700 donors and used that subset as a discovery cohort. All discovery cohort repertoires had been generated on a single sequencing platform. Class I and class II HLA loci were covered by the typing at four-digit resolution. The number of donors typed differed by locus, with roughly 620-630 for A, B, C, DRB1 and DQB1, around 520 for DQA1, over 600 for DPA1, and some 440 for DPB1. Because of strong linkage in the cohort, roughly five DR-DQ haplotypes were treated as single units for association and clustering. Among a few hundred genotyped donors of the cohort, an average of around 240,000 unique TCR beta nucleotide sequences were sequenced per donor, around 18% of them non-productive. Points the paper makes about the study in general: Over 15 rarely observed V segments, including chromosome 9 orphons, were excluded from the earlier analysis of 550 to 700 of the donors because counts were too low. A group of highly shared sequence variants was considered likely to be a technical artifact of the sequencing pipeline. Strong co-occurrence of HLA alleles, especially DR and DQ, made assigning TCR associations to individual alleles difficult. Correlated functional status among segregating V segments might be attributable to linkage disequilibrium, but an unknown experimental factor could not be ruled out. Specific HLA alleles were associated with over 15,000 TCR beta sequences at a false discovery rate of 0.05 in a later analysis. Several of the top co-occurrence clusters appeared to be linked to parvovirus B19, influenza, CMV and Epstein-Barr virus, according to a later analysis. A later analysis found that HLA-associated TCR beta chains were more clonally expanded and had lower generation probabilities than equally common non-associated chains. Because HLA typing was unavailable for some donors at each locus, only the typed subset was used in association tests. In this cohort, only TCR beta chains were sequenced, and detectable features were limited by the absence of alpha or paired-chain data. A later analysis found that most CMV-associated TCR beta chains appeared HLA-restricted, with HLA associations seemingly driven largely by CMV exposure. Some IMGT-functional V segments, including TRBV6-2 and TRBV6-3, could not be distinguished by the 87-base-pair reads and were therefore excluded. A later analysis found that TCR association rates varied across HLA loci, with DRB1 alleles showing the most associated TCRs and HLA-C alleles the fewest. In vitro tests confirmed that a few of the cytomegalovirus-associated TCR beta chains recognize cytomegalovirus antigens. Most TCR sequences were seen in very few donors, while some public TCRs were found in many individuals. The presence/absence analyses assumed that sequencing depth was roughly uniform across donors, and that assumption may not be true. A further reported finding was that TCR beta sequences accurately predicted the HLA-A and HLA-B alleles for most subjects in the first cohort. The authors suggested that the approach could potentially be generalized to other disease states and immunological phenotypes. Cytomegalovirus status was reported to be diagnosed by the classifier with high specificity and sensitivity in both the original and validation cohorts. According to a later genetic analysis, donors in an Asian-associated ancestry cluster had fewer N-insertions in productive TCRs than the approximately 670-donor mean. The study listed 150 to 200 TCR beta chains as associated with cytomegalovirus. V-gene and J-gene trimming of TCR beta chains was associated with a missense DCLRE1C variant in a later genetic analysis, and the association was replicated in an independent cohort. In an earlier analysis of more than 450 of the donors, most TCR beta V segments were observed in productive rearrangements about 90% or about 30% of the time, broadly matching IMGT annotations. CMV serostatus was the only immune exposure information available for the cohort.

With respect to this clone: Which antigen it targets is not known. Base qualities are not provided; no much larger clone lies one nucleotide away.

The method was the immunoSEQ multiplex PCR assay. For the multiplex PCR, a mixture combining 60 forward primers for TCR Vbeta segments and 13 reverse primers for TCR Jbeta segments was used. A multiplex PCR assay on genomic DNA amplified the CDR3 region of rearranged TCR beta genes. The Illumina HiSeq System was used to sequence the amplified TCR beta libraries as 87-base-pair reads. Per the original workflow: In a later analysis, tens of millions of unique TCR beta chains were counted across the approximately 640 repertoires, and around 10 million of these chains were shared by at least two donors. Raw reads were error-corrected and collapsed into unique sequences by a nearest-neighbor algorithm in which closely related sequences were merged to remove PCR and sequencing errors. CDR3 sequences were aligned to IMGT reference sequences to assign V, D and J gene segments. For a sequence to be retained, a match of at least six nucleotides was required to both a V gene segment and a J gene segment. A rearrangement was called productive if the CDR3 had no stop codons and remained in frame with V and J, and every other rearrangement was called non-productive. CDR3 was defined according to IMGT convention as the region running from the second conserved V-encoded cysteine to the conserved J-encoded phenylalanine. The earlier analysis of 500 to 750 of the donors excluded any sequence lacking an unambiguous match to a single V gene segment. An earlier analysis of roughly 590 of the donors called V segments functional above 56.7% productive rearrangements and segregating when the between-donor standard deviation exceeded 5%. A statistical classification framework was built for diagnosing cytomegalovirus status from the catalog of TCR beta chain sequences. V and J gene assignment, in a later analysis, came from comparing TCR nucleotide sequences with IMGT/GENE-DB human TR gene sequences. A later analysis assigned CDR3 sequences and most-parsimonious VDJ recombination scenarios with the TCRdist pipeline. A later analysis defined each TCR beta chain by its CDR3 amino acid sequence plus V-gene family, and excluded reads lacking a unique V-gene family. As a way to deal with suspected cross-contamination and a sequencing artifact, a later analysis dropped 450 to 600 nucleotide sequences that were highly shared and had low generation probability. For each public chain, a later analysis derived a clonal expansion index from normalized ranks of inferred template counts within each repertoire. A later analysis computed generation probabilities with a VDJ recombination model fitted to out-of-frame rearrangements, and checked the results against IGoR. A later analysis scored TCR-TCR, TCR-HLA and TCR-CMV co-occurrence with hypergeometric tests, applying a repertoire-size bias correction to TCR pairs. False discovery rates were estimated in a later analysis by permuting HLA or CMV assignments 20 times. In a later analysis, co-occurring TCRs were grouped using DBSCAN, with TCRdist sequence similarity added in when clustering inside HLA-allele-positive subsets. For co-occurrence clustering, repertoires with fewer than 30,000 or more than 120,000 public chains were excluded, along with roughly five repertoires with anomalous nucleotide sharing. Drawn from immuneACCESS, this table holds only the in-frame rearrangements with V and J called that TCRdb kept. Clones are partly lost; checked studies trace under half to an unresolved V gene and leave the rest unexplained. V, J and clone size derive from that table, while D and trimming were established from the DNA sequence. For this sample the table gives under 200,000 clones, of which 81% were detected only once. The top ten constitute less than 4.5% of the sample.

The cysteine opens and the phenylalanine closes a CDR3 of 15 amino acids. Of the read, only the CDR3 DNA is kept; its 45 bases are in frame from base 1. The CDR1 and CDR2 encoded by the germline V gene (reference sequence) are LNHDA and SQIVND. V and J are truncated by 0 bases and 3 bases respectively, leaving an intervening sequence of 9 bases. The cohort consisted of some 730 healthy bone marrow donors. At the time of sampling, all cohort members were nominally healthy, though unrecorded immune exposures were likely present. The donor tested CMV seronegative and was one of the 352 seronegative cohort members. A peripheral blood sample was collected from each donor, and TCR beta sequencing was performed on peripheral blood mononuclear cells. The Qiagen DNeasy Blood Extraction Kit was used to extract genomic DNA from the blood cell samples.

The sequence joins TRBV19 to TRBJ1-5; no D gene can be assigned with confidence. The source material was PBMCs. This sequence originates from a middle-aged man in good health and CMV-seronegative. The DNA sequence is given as TGTGCCAGTAGTATAGACGCGGGTCCCAATCAGCCCCAGCATTTT. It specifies CASSIDAGPNQPQHF. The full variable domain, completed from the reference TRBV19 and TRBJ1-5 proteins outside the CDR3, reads DGGITQSPKYLFRKEGQNVTLSCEQNLNHDAMYWYRQDPGQGLRLIYYSQIVNDFQKGDIAEGYSVSREKKESFPLTVTSAQKNPTAFYLCASSIDAGPNQPQHFGDGTRLSIL.